One sample yielded the 9 T cell receptor beta chains listed below, sequenced in a study of CD8 T cells in Susac syndrome. An input of roughly 0.5 to 1 ug of RNA was subjected to reverse transcription using random hexamers. TCRdb fed the immunoSEQ multiplex PCR reads into MiXCR, producing one record per CDR3 protein. The table includes around 280,000 distinct CDR3 sequences, approximately 90% detected once. The sequenced material came from CD4+ T cells from PBMCs. The receptors were gathered from a human donor with multiple sclerosis.

The J gene is TRBJ2-2, the V gene TRBV19, with D perhaps matching TRBD2 (6 bases). Trimming left V 0 bases short and J 6 bases short, with 14 bases between. The germline V gene encodes CDR1 LNHDA and CDR2 SQIVND (reference sequence). The CDR3 spans 16 residues. This chain's CDR3 is CASSIEMGLSPGELFF. For the CDR3, the DNA is TGTGCCAGTAGTATAGAGATGGGACTCTCCCCCGGGGAGCTGTTTTTT.

This clonotype is a singleton in its sample. The chain recombines TRBV7-2 with TRBJ1-2; TRBD1 is a possible D gene (6 bases). V was pared by 6 bases and J by 0 bases, with 26 bases between. Germline V CDR1 and CDR2: SGHTA, FQGNSA. This CDR3 comprises 19 residues. The CDR3 protein is CASRIWGAETGLTNYGYTF. The CDR3 DNA follows: TGTGCCAGCAGGATATGGGGGGCCGAGACAGGACTTACTAACTATGGCTACACCTTC.

The rearrangement links TRBV29-1 to TRBJ1-1; D not resolved. Trimming left V 4 bases short and J 0 bases short, with 9 bases between. CDR1 SQVTM and CDR2 ANQGSEA come from the germline V gene. The CDR3 covers 13 residues. The DNA for the CDR3 is TGCAGCGTTGGCCCAGGACTGAACACTGAAGCTTTCTTT. Protein sequence: CSVGPGLNTEAFF.

The V and J genes are TRBV19 and TRBJ1-1; D unclear. This CDR3 has 12 amino acids. Germline V lookup: CDR1 LNHDA, CDR2 SQIVND (reference sequence). The V and J ends lost 5 bases and 6 bases respectively, with 10 bases between them. The chain's CDR3 is CASSHNAAEAFF. In DNA form, the CDR3 reads TGTGCCAGTAGTCACAATGCAGCTGAAGCTTTCTTT.

J is TRBJ1-2 and V is TRBV7-9; possibly TRBD1 for D (6 bases). The CDR3 runs 15 residues. V lost 5 bases, J lost 5 bases, and 18 bases lay in between. Germline CDR1 reads SEHNR; CDR2 reads FQNEAQ (reference sequence). The CDR3 protein is CASSPTGGLRYGYTF. CDR3 coding DNA: TGTGCCAGCAGCCCTACCGGGGGGCTGCGGTATGGCTACACCTTC.

V and J are TRBV28 and TRBJ1-6; D not resolved. The CDR3 runs to 14 residues. The germline gives CDR1 MDHEN, CDR2 SYDVKM. The ends were cut back, 3 bases at V and 6 bases at J, with 9 bases in the middle. CDR3: CASSFPSPNSPLHF. CDR3 coding DNA: TGTGCCAGCAGTTTCCCATCCCCTAATTCACCCCTCCACTTT.

V gene TRBV7-2 combines with J gene TRBJ2-7; possible D gene TRBD1, 6 bases. V lost 7 bases to trimming and J lost 0 bases, with 13 bases between them. The CDR3 consists of 14 residues. Germline V lookup: CDR1 SGHTA, CDR2 FQGNSA. In DNA form, the CDR3 reads TGTGCCAGCACCAAGGACAGAGGCTCCTACGAGCAGTACTTC. Translation gives CASTKDRGSYEQYF. The entire variable domain, with the rest obtained from reference TRBV7-2 and TRBJ2-7, is as follows: GAGVSQSPSNKVTEKGKDVELRCDPISGHTALYWYRQSLGQGLEFLIYFQGNSAPDKSGLPSDRFSAERTGGSVSTLTIQRTQQEDSAVYLCASTKDRGSYEQYFGPGTRLTVT.

V gene TRBV28 combines with J gene TRBJ1-3, with a tentative D call TRBD1 (6 bases). CDR1 MDHEN and CDR2 SYDVKM come from the germline V gene. This CDR3 has 17 residues. The V end was cut by 0 bases, the J end by 0 bases, with 12 bases between. In DNA, the CDR3 is TGTGCCAGCAGTTTATGGTCGAACAGGGTCTCTGGAAACACCATATATTTT. Translating gives CASSLWSNRVSGNTIYF.

CDR3 in DNA: TGCGCCAGCAGCTTGGACCGGACAGGCTACGAGCAGTACTTC. This encodes CASSLDRTGYEQYF. The genes are TRBV5-1 and TRBJ2-7; 7 nucleotides align to TRBD1. Germline V gives CDR1 SGHRS, CDR2 YFSETQ. This CDR3 spans 14 amino acids. The V segment lost 0 bases and the J segment 3 bases; nucleotides outside the gene matches: 3.